This T cell receptor (beta chain) was identified in a study of blood T cells in healthy people across ages. A second PCR of roughly 7 to 11 cycles used a sample-barcoded 5' primer and a J-beta primer mix. MiXCR, run by TCRdb on the 5' RACE reads, gives a single entry per CDR3 protein. Among about 730,000 distinct CDR3 sequences listed, about 42% were seen once. V lost 4 bases, J lost 4 bases, and 5 bases stayed unmatched. Germline lookup yields CDR1 SGHVS and CDR2 FQNEAQ. This CDR3 has 14 amino acids. The V gene is TRBV7-8, the J gene TRBJ2-3, with TRBD2 matching over 7 bases. This TCR was recovered from a woman aged 60-70 years in good health. Sequencing input: blood. The CDR3 region has the DNA TGTGCCAGCAGCTCCCGCGGGGGTTCAGATACGCAGTATTTT. Translated: CASSSRGGSDTQYF.